Below, 15 T cell receptor beta chains from the same sample are listed, as sequenced in a study of blood T cell repertoires in COVID-19. Profiling relied on immunoSEQ multiplex PCR, and the TCRdb table lists in-frame clones only, not all of them. The table has 70,000 to 80,000 clones, roughly 80% seen once; the top ten hold roughly an eighth. Sequenced material: peripheral blood. The receptors here all came from an elderly woman with acute or convalescent COVID-19.

The CDR3 is CASSLPGSNNQPQHF. The CDR3 coding sequence is TGTGCCAGCAGCCTGCCGGGGAGTAACAATCAGCCCCAGCATTTT. The V gene is TRBV5-8, the J gene TRBJ1-5; the D is unclear. Germline-derived CDR1 and CDR2 are SGHTS and YDEGEE. V gave up 4 bases and J gave up 3 bases, with 14 bases separating them. CDR3 length equals 15 residues.

The CDR3 protein is CASSLSLTEEAFF. CDR3 coding DNA: TGTGCCAGCAGTTTGTCCCTTACGGAGGAAGCTTTCTTT. The chain recombines TRBV27 with TRBJ1-1; D remains unclear. The CDR3 consists of 13 residues. V dropped 3 bases and J dropped 8 bases, with 13 bases sitting between them. CDR1 is MNHEY, CDR2 SMNVEV, per germline (reference sequence).

The V and J genes are TRBV27 and TRBJ2-7; the match to TRBD1 covers 7 bases. Germline V gene sequence: CDR1 MNHEY, CDR2 SMNVEV (reference sequence). This CDR3 has 15 residues. After removal of 6 bases from V and 0 bases from J, the junction contained 8 bases not matched to a gene. The CDR3 DNA is TGTGCCAGCAGAACACTCCGGGACAGCTCCTACGAGCAGTACTTC. This translates into CASRTLRDSSYEQYF.

V gene TRBV10-1 combines with J gene TRBJ1-2; 10 bases line up with TRBD1. V dropped 7 bases and J dropped 2; count of bases not matched to a gene: 13. This CDR3 region has 17 residues. Germline values: CDR1 WNHNN, CDR2 SYGVQD (reference sequence). The CDR3 DNA sequence: TGCGCCAGCATACTCCGGGACAGGGGAGTTCGGAACTATGGCTACACCTTC. Protein: CASILRDRGVRNYGYTF.

This clone was seen a few times. The V call is TRBV27, the J call TRBJ2-7; TRBD2 aligns across 12 bases. Germline V gene lookup returns CDR1 MNHEY and CDR2 SMNVEV (reference sequence). Trimming cost V 4 bases and J 2 bases; bases outside gene matches: 6. This CDR3 is 16 amino acids long. The CDR3 loop reads CASSSPGLAGPYEQYF. The CDR3 region has the DNA TGTGCCAGCAGTTCCCCGGGACTAGCGGGCCCCTACGAGCAGTACTTC.

The chain has TRBV25-1 and TRBJ1-6; the match to TRBD1 covers 11 bases. Germline V gene sequence: CDR1 MGHDK, CDR2 SYGVNS. This CDR3 is built from 15 residues. Germline trimming cut 7 bases from V and 6 bases from J; bases unmatched to any gene: 5. The CDR3 loop is CASTSGTGGNSPLHF. CDR3 bases: TGTGCCAGCACGTCCGGGACAGGGGGTAATTCACCCCTCCACTTT.

This chain joins TRBV5-5 and TRBJ1-1; possible D gene TRBD1, 5 bases. Trimming pared 4 bases from V and 5 bases from J, leaving 9 bases between. Germline V gene data show CDR1 as SGHKS and CDR2 as YYEKEE (reference sequence). CDR3 length: 12 amino acids. The CDR3 sequence is CASSRGLTEAFF. CDR3 in DNA: TGTGCCAGCAGCAGGGGCCTGACTGAAGCTTTCTTT.

This chain connects TRBV28 to TRBJ1-2; the match to TRBD1 covers 7 bases. Germline CDR1 MDHEN, CDR2 SYDVKM. V lost 5 bases, J lost 5 bases, and 11 bases stayed unmatched. CDR3 length: 15 residues. The CDR3 region has the DNA TGTGCCAGCAGTACAATCCGGGACAGCGGGTATGGCTACACCTTC. It specifies CASSTIRDSGYGYTF.

The chain links TRBV6-4 to TRBJ1-5, with 9 bases matching TRBD1. The CDR3 is 14 residues long. Germline V CDR1 and CDR2: MRHNA, SNTAGT. J gave up 7 bases and V 4 bases, and 5 bases lay outside the gene matches. The CDR3 region is CASSVTGGAQPQHF. The DNA of the CDR3 is TGTGCCAGCAGTGTAACAGGGGGCGCACAGCCCCAGCATTTT.

The rearrangement joins TRBV27 to TRBJ2-7; 7 bases align to TRBD1. The CDR3 consists of 13 residues. Trimming at V came to 6 bases and at J to 3 bases, leaving 5 bases not matched to a gene. Germline CDR1 MNHEY, CDR2 SMNVEV (reference sequence). The CDR3 loop reads CASSNRDSYEQYF. Written as DNA, the CDR3 is TGTGCCAGCAGCAACCGGGACAGCTACGAGCAGTACTTC.

This clone was seen only once. The chain is built from TRBV25-1 and TRBJ1-1; a weak D match, TRBD1 (5 bases). The CDR3 sequence is 14 residues long. Per germline, CDR1 MGHDK and CDR2 SYGVNS. Trimming took 1 base from V and 4 from J, leaving 10 bases between them. The CDR3 region has the DNA TGTGCCAGCAGTGAATTTAGGGGATCCACTGAAGCTTTCTTT. Amino acids: CASSEFRGSTEAFF.

A single count supports this clone. Other DNA sequences of this sample code for an identical CDR3. The genes are TRBV24-1 and TRBJ1-1; D unresolved. From germline, CDR1 is KGHDR and CDR2 SFDVKD. CDR3 size: 11 residues. Trimming took 9 bases from V and 7 from J, leaving 11 bases between them. The CDR3 DNA sequence: TGTGCCACCCGCCGCGGGGATGAAGCTTTCTTT. The encoded protein is CATRRGDEAFF.

Only a few counts were recorded for this clone. This sequence joins TRBV5-1 and TRBJ1-6, with 7 bases aligning to TRBD1. V gave up 5 bases and J gave up 7 bases; unmatched junction bases: 3. The CDR3 sequence is 13 residues long. The V gene's germline CDR1 is SGHRS and CDR2 YFSETQ. This chain's CDR3 is CASRGTANSPLHF. The DNA for the CDR3 is TGCGCCAGCAGGGGGACAGCCAATTCACCCCTCCACTTT. The complete variable domain, with remaining parts taken from reference TRBV5-1 and TRBJ1-6, reads KAGVTQTPRYLIKTRGQQVTLSCSPISGHRSVSWYQQTPGQGLQFLFEYFSETQRNKGNFPGRFSGRQFSNSRSEMNVSTLELGDSALYLCASRGTANSPLHFGNGTRLTVT.

V gene TRBV6-5 combines with J gene TRBJ2-5; D unresolved. V shed 6 bases and J shed 5 bases, with 10 bases lying between them. The CDR3 spans 12 residues. Germline assignment: CDR1 MNHEY and CDR2 SVGAGI. The CDR3 protein is CASRRGSETQYF. As DNA, the CDR3 is TGTGCCAGCAGAAGAGGTAGCGAGACCCAGTACTTC.

This clone has only one observation. The rearrangement links TRBV4-1 to TRBJ2-5; D perhaps matches TRBD2 (7 bases). The CDR3 is 15 amino acids. Germline V gene data show CDR1 as MGHRA and CDR2 as YSYEKL. Trimming took off 3 bases at V and 4 bases at J, with 15 bases between the two ends. The CDR3 bases are TGCGCCAGCAGCCAGGGGGAGGGCAGGGGAGAGACCCAGTACTTC. This translates into CASSQGEGRGETQYF.